This TCR beta chain was recorded in a study of cytomegalovirus exposure and HLA in healthy donors. Samples came from healthy bone marrow donors. Comment on this clone: The antigen is unknown.

General study results and limits: Exclusion applied to some V segments, including TRBV6-2 and TRBV6-3, as they were indistinguishable. According to a later analysis, donors in an Asian-associated ancestry cluster reportedly had fewer N-insertions than the roughly 640-donor mean. TCR beta V- and J-gene trimming was later associated with a missense DCLRE1C variant.

The germline V and J ends were trimmed by 3 bases and 5 bases, with 14 bases remaining between them. The CDR3 is 15 residues long. Germline loops: CDR1 MNHEY, CDR2 SMNVEV (reference sequence). The PCR made use of 60 Vbeta and 13 Jbeta primers. The method was immunoSEQ multiplex PCR; TCRdb's version includes in-frame clones alone and lacks a portion of them. The data contain hundreds of thousands of clones, about 87% of them singletons. The clonotype was recovered from a woman between 18 and 29 years old in good health and CMV-seronegative. Sequencing was carried out using PBMCs. The chain recombines TRBV27 with TRBJ2-1; perhaps TRBD1 as D (5 bases). The CDR3 spells CASSFGFGRDNEQFF. The CDR3 DNA sequence: TGTGCCAGCAGTTTTGGTTTCGGCAGGGACAATGAGCAGTTCTTC.